A single sample gave rise to the 29 T cell receptor beta chains below, sequenced in a study of cytomegalovirus exposure and HLA in healthy donors. The PCR employed 60 Vbeta primers together with 13 Jbeta primers. The table came from immunoSEQ multiplex PCR; TCRdb's copy has only in-frame clones and leaves some out. The profile covers around 140,000 clones, with around three quarters appearing a single time and more than 4% taken by the ten largest. The sample consisted of PBMCs. These receptors all stem from a male donor in good health and CMV-seropositive.

This chain connects TRBV28 to TRBJ1-5; no definite D call. CDR3 size: 12 residues. Looked up from germline, CDR1 is MDHEN and CDR2 is SYDVKM. Deletions cut 4 bases from V and 9 bases from J, with 10 bases between. The chain's CDR3 is CASSSGDWPQHF. The CDR3 DNA reads TGTGCCAGCAGTTCAGGTGATTGGCCCCAGCATTTT.

The chain links TRBV6-4 to TRBJ2-3; 7 bases are shared with TRBD1. The V gene's germline CDR1 is MRHNA and CDR2 SNTAGT. This CDR3 is 15 amino acids long. The V gene end was trimmed by 5 bases and the J gene end by 0 bases; junction bases not matched to a gene: 5. In DNA form, the CDR3 reads TGTGCCAGCAGTCCGACAGGGAGTAGCACAGATACGCAGTATTTT. This encodes CASSPTGSSTDTQYF.

J is TRBJ2-1 and V is TRBV7-9; TRBD1 aligns across 10 bases. This CDR3 region has 17 residues. CDR1 and CDR2 from the germline V gene are SEHNR and FQNEAQ (reference sequence). The trim removed 1 base at V and 4 bases at J, leaving 7 bases unmatched. CDR3 protein: CASSLGMGDRGYNEQFF. CDR3 nucleotide sequence: TGTGCCAGCAGCTTAGGGATGGGGGACAGGGGTTACAATGAGCAGTTCTTC.

The chain recombines TRBV5-1 with TRBJ2-5; TRBD2 is a possible D gene (5 bases). Germline CDR1 reads SGHRS; CDR2 reads YFSETQ. CDR3 length equals 14 residues. V was shortened by 4 bases and J by 7 bases, with 17 bases between the two germline ends. CDR3 sequence (DNA): TGCGCCAGCAGCCTGTACGTGGACGAGGGGACCCAGTACTTC. It translates to CASSLYVDEGTQYF.

This clone occurred once. The chain is built from TRBV6-1 and TRBJ1-1; perhaps TRBD1 as D (5 bases). V was cut by 6 bases and J by 3 bases, with 5 bases left in between. This CDR3 is built from 11 residues. The germline V gene has CDR1 MNHNS and CDR2 SASEGT. This CDR3 reads CASRGDTEAFF. The CDR3 DNA follows: TGTGCCAGCAGAGGGGACACTGAAGCTTTCTTT.

For this clone: The junction and the germline gene differ at one end; a read error may be behind it. This chain joins TRBV7-9 and TRBJ2-3, with 9 bases aligning to TRBD2. The CDR3 loop spans 16 amino acids. Germline V CDR1 and CDR2: SEHNR, FQNEAQ (reference sequence). In DNA, the CDR3 is TGTTCCAGCAGCTTAATCGGCGGGGGGGACACAGATACGCAGTATTTT. The encoded protein is CSSSLIGGGDTDTQYF.

The CDR3, as DNA: TGTGCCAGCAGCGCCCGAGGTGGCACAGATACGCAGTATTTT. Amino acid sequence: CASSARGGTDTQYF. The rearrangement uses TRBV14 and TRBJ2-3; D is unclear. V gave up 5 bases and J gave up 1 base, with 10 bases separating them. CDR3 length: 14 amino acids. Germline V lookup: CDR1 SGHDN, CDR2 FVKESK.

The chain uses TRBV5-8 and TRBJ2-7, with 8 bases matching TRBD1. This CDR3 contains 15 residues. V lost 0 bases and J lost 0; bases outside the gene matches: 2. Germline V lookup: CDR1 SGHTS, CDR2 YDEGEE. CDR3 in amino acids: CASSLEGQDSYEQYF. In DNA form, the CDR3 reads TGTGCCAGCAGCTTGGAGGGACAGGACTCCTACGAGCAGTACTTC.

This chain uses TRBV15 with TRBJ2-2; weak D call: TRBD2 (6 bases). Deletions cut 6 bases from V and 4 bases from J, with 12 bases between. The CDR3 contains 14 residues. Germline CDR1 LNHNV, CDR2 YYDKDF (reference sequence). The CDR3 DNA is TGTGCCACCAGGGGGGGAGGTAGCACCGGGGAGCTGTTTTTT. It codes for CATRGGGSTGELFF.

The gene calls are TRBV5-1 and TRBJ1-1; 7 bases fit TRBD1. The ends lost 4 bases at V and 6 bases at J; junction bases unmatched: 18. Germline loops: CDR1 SGHRS, CDR2 YFSETQ. This CDR3 comprises 17 residues. The CDR3 is CASSQQPLTGFGSEAFF. CDR3 sequence (DNA): TGCGCCAGCAGCCAGCAACCCCTGACAGGGTTTGGCTCTGAAGCTTTCTTT.

The chain employs TRBV19 and TRBJ1-1; TRBD1 agrees at 10 bases. The CDR3 extends over 14 amino acids. After removal of 7 bases from V and 4 bases from J, the junction contained 6 bases not matched to a gene. CDR1 LNHDA and CDR2 SQIVND come from the germline V gene (reference sequence). DNA of the CDR3: TGTGCCAGTACCCGACAGGGGGCCTCCACTGAAGCTTTCTTT. Residues: CASTRQGASTEAFF.

The chain combines TRBV28 with TRBJ1-6; weak D call: TRBD1 (5 bases). Trimming left V 5 bases short and J 0 bases short, with 11 bases between. CDR1 and CDR2 from the germline V gene are MDHEN and SYDVKM. The CDR3 is 16 amino acids. The DNA of the CDR3 is TGTGCCAGCAGTGCCCCCAGGGACTCCTATAATTCACCCCTCCACTTT. Translating it yields CASSAPRDSYNSPLHF.

The V gene is TRBV7-8, the J gene TRBJ1-4; D not resolved. The CDR3 length is 15 residues. V lost 2 bases and J lost 3, with 10 bases in between. Germline values: CDR1 SGHVS, CDR2 FQNEAQ. In DNA, the CDR3 is TGTGCCAGCAGCTTATTGAGGAACTCTAATGAAAAACTGTTTTTT. Encoded protein: CASSLLRNSNEKLFF.

The genes are TRBV14 and TRBJ2-1; TRBD2 aligns across 9 bases. Germline loops: CDR1 SGHDN, CDR2 FVKESK. This CDR3 comprises 18 residues. V lost 1 base, J lost 4 bases, and 11 bases stayed unmatched. CDR3 residues: CASSQAQVAGVWYNEQFF. CDR3 in DNA: TGTGCCAGCAGCCAAGCGCAGGTAGCGGGAGTGTGGTACAATGAGCAGTTCTTC.

In the case of this clone: The sample has other DNA sequences that encode this CDR3 too. This chain uses TRBV15 with TRBJ2-1, with D possibly matching TRBD2 (5 bases). V was clipped by 1 base and J by 10 bases, with 8 bases between them. CDR3 length equals 12 residues. Germline CDR1 reads LNHNV; CDR2 reads YYDKDF (reference sequence). The CDR3 nucleotides read TGTGCCACCAGCAGAGTCAGAGGGGAGCAGTTCTTC. Protein: CATSRVRGEQFF.

J is TRBJ1-4 and V is TRBV7-8; no definite D call. Germline loops: CDR1 SGHVS, CDR2 FQNEAQ. The V end was cut by 5 bases, the J end by 8 bases, with 24 bases between. The CDR3 contains 17 residues. This CDR3 is CASSILTPGASGEKLFF. The CDR3 DNA sequence: TGTGCCAGCAGCATCCTTACACCGGGAGCTTCGGGAGAAAAACTGTTTTTT.

The V and J genes are TRBV30 and TRBJ1-2; 10 nucleotides agree with TRBD1. Germline CDR1 is GTSNPN and CDR2 is SVGIG (reference sequence). Unmatched junction bases numbered 2, after V lost 5 bases and J lost 2 bases. The CDR3 is 13 residues long. In DNA, the CDR3 is TGTGCCTGGGGGGGACAGGGGAACTATGGCTACACCTTC. Translated: CAWGGQGNYGYTF.

The chain recombines TRBV5-1 with TRBJ2-2, with D perhaps matching TRBD2 (6 bases). Germline CDR1 SGHRS, CDR2 YFSETQ. The CDR3 runs 16 residues. With 7 bases removed from V and 8 bases from J, the gap between germline ends came to 24 bases. The CDR3 is CASAWRGHTSGGELFF. As DNA, the CDR3 is TGCGCCAGCGCCTGGAGGGGTCACACCTCTGGGGGGGAGCTGTTTTTT.

The chain couples TRBV6-5 to TRBJ1-1; D call uncertain. The CDR3 is 13 residues long. The germline V gene has CDR1 MNHEY and CDR2 SVGAGI. Trimming pared 4 bases from V and 5 bases from J, leaving 11 bases between. In DNA, the CDR3 is TGTGCCAGCAGTTCGTCTGCGAAGACTGAAGCTTTCTTT. It is translated as CASSSSAKTEAFF.

This clone appeared a few times. This chain joins TRBV7-8 and TRBJ2-5; perhaps TRBD1 as D (6 bases). The J call may be mistaken, given a closer DNA end match to TRBJ2-7. The CDR3 totals 17 residues. Germline lookup yields CDR1 SGHVS and CDR2 FQNEAQ. As DNA, the CDR3 is TGTGCCAGCAGCTACGACCGGGCCACAGGGAGAAACTACGAGCAGTACTTC. It translates to CASSYDRATGRNYEQYF.

This sequence joins TRBV28 and TRBJ1-2, with 8 bases aligning to TRBD1. From germline, CDR1 is MDHEN and CDR2 SYDVKM. CDR3 length equals 19 residues. The V gene end was trimmed by 5 bases and the J gene end by 4 bases; junction bases not matched to a gene: 21. CDR3 residues: CASSPSLWVGTGPGYGYTF. CDR3 nucleotides: TGTGCCAGCAGTCCCTCTCTGTGGGTGGGGACAGGACCAGGCTATGGCTACACCTTC.

The rearrangement joins TRBV7-2 to TRBJ1-5; the D gene is possibly TRBD1 (5 bases). With 1 base removed from V and 7 bases from J, the gap between germline ends came to 8 bases. CDR1 SGHTA and CDR2 FQGNSA come from the germline V gene. The CDR3 consists of 13 residues. For the CDR3, the DNA is TGTGCCAGCAGCTTAGAGGGGATACAGCCCCAGCATTTT. This gives the protein CASSLEGIQPQHF.

This clone has only a few counts. The CDR3 nucleotides read TGTGCCAGCATCAGTTTGAACACTGAAGCTTTCTTT. Amino acid sequence: CASISLNTEAFF. The chain carries TRBV6-1 and TRBJ1-1; no clear D gene. V lost 7 bases to trimming and J lost 0 bases, with 6 bases between them. The CDR3 sequence is 12 residues long. The germline gives CDR1 MNHNS, CDR2 SASEGT.

On this clone: The junction departs from the called germline gene at one end, perhaps through a read error. CDR3 in amino acids: CSSSLAWTGEFGEKLFF. The DNA of the CDR3 is TGTTCCAGCAGCTTAGCGTGGACAGGAGAATTTGGGGAAAAACTGTTTTTT. The gene calls are TRBV7-9 and TRBJ1-4; 7 bases agree with TRBD1. The V gene's germline CDR1 is SEHNR and CDR2 FQNEAQ (reference sequence). This CDR3 is built from 17 residues.

The V call is TRBV5-1, the J call TRBJ2-7, with D possibly matching TRBD2 (5 bases). Trimming took 6 bases from V and 2 from J, leaving 15 bases between them. The germline V gene encodes CDR1 SGHRS and CDR2 YFSETQ. The CDR3 is made up of 14 amino acids. The CDR3 loop reads CASNLEARPYEQYF. The CDR3 nucleotides read TGCGCCAGCAACCTGGAGGCTAGACCCTACGAGCAGTACTTC. Full variable domain (rest looked up from reference TRBV5-1 and TRBJ2-7): KAGVTQTPRYLIKTRGQQVTLSCSPISGHRSVSWYQQTPGQGLQFLFEYFSETQRNKGNFPGRFSGRQFSNSRSEMNVSTLELGDSALYLCASNLEARPYEQYFGPGTRLTVT.

The V gene is TRBV5-1, the J gene TRBJ2-1; D remains unclear. The CDR3 is 12 residues long. Between the trimmed V and J ends, which lost 4 bases and 5 bases, there was a span of 7 bases. The germline gives CDR1 SGHRS, CDR2 YFSETQ. The CDR3 is CASSPYNNEQFF. The CDR3 nucleotides are TGCGCCAGCAGCCCTTACAACAATGAGCAGTTCTTC.

This chain connects TRBV4-1 to TRBJ1-6, with D possibly TRBD1 on 6 matching bases. This CDR3 is 16 amino acids long. Germline V gene sequence: CDR1 MGHRA, CDR2 YSYEKL. The V end was cut by 0 bases, the J end by 11 bases, with 17 bases between. CDR3 residues: CASSQDLGRGSAPLHF. The CDR3 bases are TGCGCCAGCAGCCAAGATTTGGGCAGGGGATCGGCACCCCTCCACTTT.

This chain joins TRBV6-5 and TRBJ2-1; 8 bases are a match to TRBD2. The V and J ends lost 4 bases and 3 bases, in that order; junction bases with no gene match: 5. Per germline, CDR1 MNHEY and CDR2 SVGAGI. This CDR3 spans 15 amino acids. CDR3 coding DNA: TGTGCCAGCAGTTCGGGACTAGAAGGCTACAATGAGCAGTTCTTC. Its translation is CASSSGLEGYNEQFF.

This clone was seen a handful of times. V and J are TRBV5-5 and TRBJ1-1; 8 positions match TRBD1. V lost 4 bases to trimming and J lost 1 base; unmatched junction nucleotides: 6. The CDR3 is 15 residues long. CDR1 is SGHKS and CDR2 is YYEKEE in the germline V gene (reference sequence). The CDR3 region is CASSLPGTGNTEAFF. CDR3 coding DNA: TGTGCCAGCAGCCTCCCCGGGACAGGGAACACTGAAGCTTTCTTT.